A single sample gave rise to the 26 T cell receptor beta chains below, sequenced in a study of T cells after yellow fever vaccination. TCRdb used MiXCR to reprocess the 5' RACE reads, holding one entry per CDR3 protein. The sample lists 620,000 or so distinct CDR3 sequences, about 12% occurring once. Sequences were derived from PBMCs, sampled on the day of the yellow fever booster vaccination. These receptors originate from a man aged 30-40 years who received the YFV17D yellow fever vaccine.

J is TRBJ2-5 and V is TRBV29-1, with TRBD2 as a possible D gene (6 bases). The CDR3 runs to 13 residues. Germline loops: CDR1 SQVTM, CDR2 ANQGSEA. Here the CDR3 DNA reads TGCACCGCGAGTCGGGAGATGAGGGAGACCCAGTACTTC. Its protein is CTASREMRETQYF.

This clonotype occurred a few times. This chain uses TRBV5-1 with TRBJ1-5; weak D call: TRBD1 (5 bases). The CDR3 is 15 amino acids. Germline CDR1 and CDR2: SGHRS and YFSETQ. V was cut by 5 bases and J by 2 bases, with 14 bases left in between. The chain's CDR3 is CASRRGVTGNQPQHF. CDR3 nucleotides: TGCGCCAGCAGGAGAGGGGTTACGGGCAATCAGCCCCAGCATTTT.

A few counts support this clonotype. The chain employs TRBV28 and TRBJ2-3, with a tentative D call TRBD1 (6 bases). The germline V and J ends were trimmed by 5 bases and 3 bases, with 18 bases remaining between them. Germline lookup yields CDR1 MDHEN and CDR2 SYDVKM. The CDR3 totals 16 residues. CDR3 protein: CASSPPPFQGTDTQYF. In nucleotides, the CDR3 is TGTGCCAGCAGTCCCCCCCCCTTCCAGGGGACAGATACGCAGTATTTT.

The table lists this clonotype with a few counts. A much larger clone lies a single base off, so this may be a read error. This chain joins TRBV3-1 and TRBJ2-2; D is unresolved. The ends were cut back, 2 bases at V and 6 bases at J, with 4 bases in the middle. CDR1 LGHDT and CDR2 YNNKEL come from the germline V gene (reference sequence). The CDR3 runs 12 residues. The CDR3: CASSQLSGELFF. Written as DNA, the CDR3 is TGTGCCAGCAGCCAACTCTCCGGGGAGCTGTTTTTT.

This chain connects TRBV9 to TRBJ2-7, with 9 bases fitting TRBD1. V trimming: 3 bases; J trimming: 2 bases; junction bases outside the gene matches: 6. This CDR3 is 15 amino acids long. Germline-derived CDR1 and CDR2 are SGDLS and YYNGEE. CDR3 DNA sequence: TGTGCCAGCAGCGGGGGACAGGGAGGGACCTACGAGCAGTACTTC. It translates to CASSGGQGGTYEQYF.

The table lists this clonotype with a few counts. J is TRBJ2-7 and V is TRBV29-1, with D maybe TRBD2 (6 bases). V was cut by 0 bases and J by 0 bases, with 6 bases left in between. The CDR3 extends over 13 amino acids. The germline CDR1 and CDR2 sequences are SQVTM and ANQGSEA. The CDR3 bases are TGCAGCGTTGAAGAGCGGGACTCCTACGAGCAGTACTTC. This gives the protein CSVEERDSYEQYF.

This clonotype was seen a handful of times. The chain uses TRBV12-3 or TRBV12-4 and TRBJ2-1; 11 bases align to TRBD2. Trimming cost V 3 bases and J 0 bases; bases outside gene matches: 4. This CDR3 is 17 amino acids long. CDR3 protein: CASSFVAGGSSYNEQFF. In DNA form, the CDR3 reads TGTGCCAGCAGTTTCGTAGCGGGAGGGAGCTCCTACAATGAGCAGTTCTTC.

This sequence joins TRBV29-1 and TRBJ2-7, with 7 bases identical to TRBD2. The germline V gene has CDR1 SQVTM and CDR2 ANQGSEA. V lost 4 bases, J lost 4 bases, and 10 bases stayed unmatched. This CDR3 is built from 14 residues. CDR3 nucleotide sequence: TGCAGCGTTGTTAGATCGGGGGGTATATACGAGCAGTACTTC. Protein sequence: CSVVRSGGIYEQYF.

This chain links TRBV27 with TRBJ1-6; D is unresolved. Germline V gives CDR1 MNHEY, CDR2 SMNVEV (reference sequence). CDR3 length equals 13 residues. V lost 10 bases and J lost 7, with 14 bases in between. CDR3 DNA sequence: TGTGCCACCTCAACCACAGCCAATTCACCCCTCCACTTT. It translates to CATSTTANSPLHF.

This chain links TRBV5-1 with TRBJ1-2; D gene unclear. The CDR3 extends over 14 amino acids. The germline V gene encodes CDR1 SGHRS and CDR2 YFSETQ. The V end was cut by 0 bases, the J end by 8 bases, with 14 bases between. CDR3 DNA sequence: TGCGCCAGCAGCTTGGAGGGCAGACCCTCGGGCTACACCTTC. Translated: CASSLEGRPSGYTF. The whole variable domain, remainder taken from reference TRBV5-1 and TRBJ1-2, is KAGVTQTPRYLIKTRGQQVTLSCSPISGHRSVSWYQQTPGQGLQFLFEYFSETQRNKGNFPGRFSGRQFSNSRSEMNVSTLELGDSALYLCASSLEGRPSGYTFGSGTRLTVV.

V is TRBV10-3 and J is TRBJ2-3; 11 nucleotides line up with TRBD2. The germline V gene encodes CDR1 ENHRY and CDR2 SYGVKD. Trimming took 10 bases from V and 2 from J; bases not matched to a gene: 11. The CDR3 sequence is 16 residues long. The CDR3 protein is CATTSGTVRNTDTQYF. The CDR3 bases are TGTGCCACGACTAGCGGGACGGTAAGAAACACAGATACGCAGTATTTT.

The chain recombines TRBV20-1 with TRBJ2-1, with TRBD2 matching over 7 bases. V was pared by 3 bases and J by 3 bases, with 5 bases of the junction left unmatched. The V gene's germline CDR1 is DFQATT and CDR2 SNEGSKA (reference sequence). This CDR3 comprises 14 residues. The CDR3 protein is CSASKAGLYNEQFF. For the CDR3, the DNA is TGCAGTGCTAGTAAAGCGGGGCTCTACAATGAGCAGTTCTTC.

The chain employs TRBV30 and TRBJ2-7; D perhaps matches TRBD2 (6 bases). Germline CDR1 and CDR2: GTSNPN and SVGIG (reference sequence). The V gene lost 3 bases and the J gene lost 8 bases, with 17 bases spanning the gap. This CDR3 comprises 13 residues. CDR3 bases: TGTGCCTGGAGCCGGGGGAGGTGGGAGAAGCAGTACTTC. Protein sequence: CAWSRGRWEKQYF.

This clonotype has just a few counts. V and J are TRBV6-1 and TRBJ1-1, with 8 positions matching TRBD1. This CDR3 is built from 15 residues. CDR1 is MNHNS, CDR2 SASEGT, per germline. The J segment lost 0 bases and the V segment lost 2 bases, leaving 2 bases of the junction unmatched. In nucleotides, the CDR3 is TGTGCCAGCAGTGAACAGGGGGCGATGAACACTGAAGCTTTCTTT. It specifies CASSEQGAMNTEAFF.

The chain carries TRBV20-1 and TRBJ2-7, with 15 bases aligning to TRBD2. V trimming: 3 bases; J trimming: 0 bases; junction bases outside the gene matches: 6. There are 17 residues in the CDR3. Germline V gene data show CDR1 as DFQATT and CDR2 as SNEGSKA (reference sequence). CDR3 region: CSASGTSGRPSSYEQYF. The CDR3 bases are TGCAGTGCTAGCGGGACTAGCGGGAGGCCGAGCTCCTACGAGCAGTACTTC.

The V gene is TRBV5-1, the J gene TRBJ2-2; 12 bases are a match to TRBD2. V lost 4 bases and J lost 7; bases outside the gene matches: 8. CDR1 SGHRS and CDR2 YFSETQ come from the germline V gene. This CDR3 spans 16 amino acids. The CDR3 loop reads CASSPLTSGSGGELFF. CDR3 bases: TGCGCCAGCAGCCCGTTGACTAGCGGGAGCGGCGGGGAGCTGTTTTTT.

This clonotype appeared a single time. The V and J genes are TRBV27 and TRBJ2-2; D not certain. With 2 bases removed from V and 4 bases from J, the gap between germline ends came to 5 bases. The CDR3 extends over 13 amino acids. Germline-derived CDR1 and CDR2 are MNHEY and SMNVEV (reference sequence). CDR3 in amino acids: CASSLRITGELFF. The CDR3 nucleotides read TGTGCCAGCAGTTTAAGGATCACCGGGGAGCTGTTTTTT.

V usage is TRBV6-1 and J usage is TRBJ2-5; 9 bases fit TRBD2. Germline-derived CDR1 and CDR2 are MNHNS and SASEGT. V trimming: 6 bases; J trimming: 5 bases; junction bases outside the gene matches: 13. The CDR3 has 16 residues. CDR3 loop: CASRKGVAGEVETQYF. DNA of the CDR3: TGTGCCAGCAGGAAGGGGGTAGCGGGAGAGGTTGAGACCCAGTACTTC.

The chain couples TRBV7-2 to TRBJ1-4, with D uncertain. Looked up from germline, CDR1 is SGHTA and CDR2 is FQGNSA. Trimming removed 1 base at V and 3 bases at J, with 6 bases between. CDR3 length equals 14 residues. For the CDR3, the DNA is TGTGCCAGCAGCTTAGGGATACCTAATGAAAAACTGTTTTTT. Translated: CASSLGIPNEKLFF.

This sequence joins TRBV20-1 and TRBJ1-1; D remains ambiguous. Germline loops: CDR1 DFQATT, CDR2 SNEGSKA (reference sequence). V lost 6 bases and J lost 1, with 15 bases in between. The CDR3 has 14 residues. CDR3 in DNA: TGCAGTGCGAGGGTTATAGGCCCGAACACTGAAGCTTTCTTT. Its protein is CSARVIGPNTEAFF.

This chain uses TRBV20-1 with TRBJ2-7; D unclear. The V gene lost 2 bases and the J gene lost 2 bases, with 31 bases spanning the gap. The CDR3 spans 20 residues. The V gene's germline CDR1 is DFQATT and CDR2 SNEGSKA (reference sequence). The CDR3 region is CSARNSHQEIDRRTTYEQYF. CDR3 sequence (DNA): TGCAGTGCTAGAAATTCACACCAAGAAATAGACCGAAGGACGACCTACGAGCAGTACTTC.

This clonotype was detected a few times. The chain couples TRBV30 to TRBJ2-1, with 8 positions matching TRBD2. Germline CDR1 and CDR2: GTSNPN and SVGIG (reference sequence). V lost 3 bases and J lost 9; bases outside the gene matches: 7. CDR3 length: 13 amino acids. The CDR3, as DNA: TGTGCCTGGAGAAGGCTAGCGGGTGTTGAGCAGTTCTTC. Its protein is CAWRRLAGVEQFF.

This rearrangement joins TRBV28 to TRBJ2-4; D is perhaps TRBD1 (5 bases). Germline V gene sequence: CDR1 MDHEN, CDR2 SYDVKM. This CDR3 spans 13 amino acids. Trimming took 3 bases from V and 9 from J, leaving 12 bases between them. The chain's CDR3 is CASSFRGWGIQYF. CDR3 DNA sequence: TGTGCCAGCAGTTTTAGGGGATGGGGCATTCAGTACTTC.

CDR3 sequence reads: CASSLYEGGNQPQHF. CDR3 DNA sequence: TGTGCCAGCAGTTTGTATGAGGGGGGGAATCAGCCCCAGCATTTT. The rearrangement links TRBV28 to TRBJ1-5; perhaps TRBD1 as D (6 bases). The V end lost 3 bases, the J end lost 4 bases, and 13 bases lay between the germline ends. Looked up from germline, CDR1 is MDHEN and CDR2 is SYDVKM. There are 15 residues in the CDR3. Full variable domain (rest looked up from reference TRBV28 and TRBJ1-5): DVKVTQSSRYLVKRTGEKVFLECVQDMDHENMFWYRQDPGLGLRLIYFSYDVKMKEKGDIPEGYSVSREKKERFSLILESASTNQTSMYLCASSLYEGGNQPQHFGDGTRLSIL.

The chain uses TRBV7-2 and TRBJ2-5, with TRBD1 identical over 7 bases. Germline V gives CDR1 SGHTA, CDR2 FQGNSA. The CDR3 spans 14 residues. With 1 base clipped from V and 5 bases from J, the junction kept 4 bases outside the gene matches. CDR3 in DNA: TGTGCCAGCAGCTTAGGGGACAGCTGGGAGACCCAGTACTTC. Translation: CASSLGDSWETQYF.

The table lists this clonotype with many counts. J is TRBJ2-3 and V is TRBV28; D might be TRBD2 (5 bases). With 6 bases removed from V and 0 bases from J, the gap between germline ends came to 10 bases. The V gene's germline CDR1 is MDHEN and CDR2 SYDVKM. The CDR3 contains 14 residues. This chain's CDR3 is CASSSGSSTDTQYF. The CDR3 nucleotides are TGTGCCAGCAGCTCGGGGTCAAGCACAGATACGCAGTATTTT. Supplemented by reference TRBV28 and TRBJ2-3, the full variable domain reads DVKVTQSSRYLVKRTGEKVFLECVQDMDHENMFWYRQDPGLGLRLIYFSYDVKMKEKGDIPEGYSVSREKKERFSLILESASTNQTSMYLCASSSGSSTDTQYFGPGTRLTVL.